A selection of T cell receptor beta chains follows, all from one sample in a study of cytotoxic CD8 clonotypes in ibrutinib-treated CLL. The data were produced by immunoSEQ multiplex PCR, yet TCRdb's version contains in-frame clones alone and is incomplete. The table lists about 130,000 clones, roughly 83% of them singletons, with 13% in the top ten. The input for sequencing was PBMCs, taken after 12 months of ibrutinib treatment. All receptors derive from a human donor with chronic lymphocytic leukemia. CDR3s include the opening cysteine and the closing phenylalanine or tryptophan. The order of the fields is J gene, V gene, D gene, clone size, CDR3 protein, CDR3 DNA. The D gene is left open where the match is weak. Clone size, where shown, is once, few, many, or a class for clones that have expanded.

TRBJ2-2 | TRBV7-2 | . | . | CASSPSKGGSNTGELFF | TGTGCCAGCAGCCCCTCAAAGGGGGGGAGTAACACCGGGGAGCTGTTTTTT
TRBJ1-5 | TRBV4-3 | . | . | CASSQGTENQPQHF | TGCGCCAGCAGCCAAGGGACAGAGAATCAGCCCCAGCATTTT
TRBJ2-3 | TRBV11-2 | TRBD1 | . | CASSAQGYTQYF | TGTGCCAGCAGCGCACAGGGGTATACGCAGTATTTT
TRBJ2-5 | TRBV14 | . | . | CASSKVTAFQETQYF | TGTGCCAGCAGCAAGGTCACGGCATTCCAAGAGACCCAGTACTTC
TRBJ2-3 | TRBV5-1 | TRBD2 | . | CASSFSASGNTDTQYF | TGCGCCAGCAGCTTCTCGGCTAGCGGAAACACAGATACGCAGTATTTT
TRBJ2-7 | TRBV30 | TRBD2 | once | CALTNLAGYPHEQYF | TGTGCCTTGACCAATCTAGCGGGATATCCCCACGAGCAGTACTTC
TRBJ2-7 | TRBV2 | . | . | CASRVTTMGEQYF | TGTGCCAGCAGGGTTACTACTATGGGCGAGCAGTACTTC
TRBJ1-1 | TRBV15 | . | . | CATSRGVNTEAFF | TGTGCCACCAGCAGAGGAGTGAACACTGAAGCTTTCTTT
TRBJ2-1 | TRBV6-1 | TRBD2 | . | CASSATGTSGSYNEQFF | TGTGCCAGCAGTGCCACCGGGACTAGCGGCTCCTACAATGAGCAGTTCTTC
TRBJ2-2 | TRBV27 | . | . | CASRRTWNTGELFF | TGTGCCAGCAGGCGAACTTGGAACACCGGGGAGCTGTTTTTT
TRBJ1-1 | TRBV10-3 | . | . | CAIAGLINTEAFF | TGTGCCATCGCGGGACTAATCAACACTGAAGCTTTCTTT
TRBJ2-3 | TRBV18 | . | . | CASSRGSTDTQYF | TGTGCCAGCTCACGCGGGAGCACAGATACGCAGTATTTT
TRBJ2-5 | TRBV5-4 | . | . | CASSRTRGGPLYQETQYF | TGTGCCAGCAGCCGGACGCGTGGGGGCCCCTTGTACCAAGAGACCCAGTACTTC
TRBJ2-5 | TRBV5-3 | TRBD2 | . | CASWRLAGVQETQYF | TGTGCCAGTTGGAGACTAGCGGGCGTACAAGAGACCCAGTACTTC
TRBJ2-7 | TRBV4-3 | TRBD2 | . | CASSQVLAGAYEQYF | TGCGCCAGCAGCCAAGTCCTAGCGGGGGCCTACGAGCAGTACTTC
TRBJ1-4 | TRBV9 | . | . | CASSTRTATNEKLFF | TGTGCCAGCAGCACCAGGACAGCAACTAATGAAAAACTGTTTTTT
TRBJ2-1 | TRBV7-7 | . | . | CASSLVGVDNEQFF | TGTGCCAGCAGCTTAGTGGGAGTGGACAATGAGCAGTTCTTC
TRBJ2-1 | TRBV7-9 | TRBD2 | . | CASSLETWTSGRNEQFF | TGTGCCAGCAGCTTAGAAACCTGGACTAGCGGGAGAAATGAGCAGTTCTTC
TRBJ2-1 | TRBV9 | . | . | CASSVSNAAYNEQFF | TGTGCCAGCAGCGTTTCCAATGCCGCCTACAATGAGCAGTTCTTC
TRBJ2-2 | TRBV18 | TRBD1 | . | CASSPEAQQGYTGELFF | TGTGCCAGCTCACCAGAGGCTCAACAGGGGTACACCGGGGAGCTGTTTTTT
TRBJ2-7 | TRBV4-2 | . | few | CASASIGPAYEQYF | TGTGCCAGCGCGTCCATCGGGCCAGCCTACGAGCAGTACTTC
TRBJ2-7 | TRBV30 | . | . | CAWQTGPAYEQYF | TGTGCCTGGCAAACAGGGCCGGCCTACGAGCAGTACTTC
TRBJ1-1 | TRBV5-1 | TRBD1 | . | CASSLGTGSRKGTEAFF | TGCGCCAGCAGCTTGGGGACAGGGAGTAGGAAAGGCACTGAAGCTTTCTTT
TRBJ1-1 | TRBV11-2 | . | . | CASSITGTWAFF | TGTGCCAGCAGCATTACAGGGACCTGGGCTTTCTTT
TRBJ1-5 | TRBV18 | TRBD1 | . | CASSLGIQGLGNQPQHF | TGTGCCAGCTCACTGGGAATACAGGGGTTGGGCAATCAGCCCCAGCATTTT
TRBJ1-2 | TRBV29-1 | TRBD1 | . | CSVRLHRGNYGYTF | TGCAGCGTGCGACTTCACAGGGGGAACTATGGCTACACCTTC
TRBJ1-1 | TRBV27 | . | . | CASSLLGWKNTEAFF | TGTGCCAGCAGTTTACTGGGGTGGAAGAACACTGAAGCTTTCTTT
TRBJ1-5 | TRBV15 | TRBD1 | few | CATSRDRGDQPQHF | TGTGCCACCAGCAGAGACAGGGGGGATCAGCCCCAGCATTTT
TRBJ2-7 | TRBV27 | TRBD1 | . | CASSLVRDSNSTYEQYF | TGTGCCAGCAGTTTGGTCCGGGACAGCAATTCTACCTACGAGCAGTACTTC
TRBJ2-1 | TRBV5-1 | TRBD2 | . | CASSPGTSGRAAEQFF | TGCGCCAGCAGCCCGGGGACTAGCGGGAGGGCGGCTGAGCAGTTCTTC
TRBJ2-7 | TRBV15 | TRBD1 | . | CATSRDGQGGSYEQYF | TGTGCCACCAGCAGAGATGGACAGGGAGGATCCTACGAGCAGTACTTC
TRBJ2-1 | TRBV7-9 | . | . | CASSYRDSTANEQFF | TGTGCCAGCAGCTACCGGGACTCGACGGCCAATGAGCAGTTCTTC
TRBJ1-1 | TRBV6-1 | . | . | CASSEALTATMNTEAFF | TGTGCCAGCAGTGAAGCCCTGACAGCTACAATGAACACTGAAGCTTTCTTT